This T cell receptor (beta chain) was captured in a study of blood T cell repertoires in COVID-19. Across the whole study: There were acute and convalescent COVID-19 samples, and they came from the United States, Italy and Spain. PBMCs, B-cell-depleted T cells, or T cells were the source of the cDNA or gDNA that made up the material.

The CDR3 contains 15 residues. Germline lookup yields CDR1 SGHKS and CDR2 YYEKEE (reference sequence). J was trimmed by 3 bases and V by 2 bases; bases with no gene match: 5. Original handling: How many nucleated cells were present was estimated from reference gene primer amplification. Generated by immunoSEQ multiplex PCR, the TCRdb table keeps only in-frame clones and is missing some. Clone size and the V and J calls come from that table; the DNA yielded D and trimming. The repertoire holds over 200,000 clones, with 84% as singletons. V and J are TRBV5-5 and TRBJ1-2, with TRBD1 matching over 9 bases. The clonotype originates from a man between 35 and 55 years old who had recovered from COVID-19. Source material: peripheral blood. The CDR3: CASSFEQGADYGYTF. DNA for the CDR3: TGTGCCAGCAGCTTCGAACAGGGGGCGGACTATGGCTACACCTTC.